This is a list of T cell receptor beta chains from one sample in a study of blood T cell repertoires in COVID-19. Here immunoSEQ multiplex PCR was the method, and the copy in TCRdb shows in-frame clones only, minus some. The data hold under 350,000 clones, with 85% to 90% observed a single time. The sample consisted of peripheral blood. The source of these receptors is a man in his forties or fifties with acute or convalescent COVID-19. The CDR3 runs from the conserved cysteine through the conserved F or W. Each record gives: D gene, J gene, clone size, V gene, CDR3 DNA, CDR3 protein. The D gene is left open where the match is weak. Clone size is stated in some rows and not others, as once, few, many or a class when expanded.

>TRBD1|TRBJ1-1|-|TRBV5-1
TGCGCCAGCAGCCGGAATCCTACAGGGGGCGATCATGAAGCTTTCTTT
CASSRNPTGGDHEAFF
>-|TRBJ1-1|-|TRBV11-2
TGTGCCAGCAGGGAACAGGCGAACACTGAAGCTTTCTTT
CASREQANTEAFF
>TRBD2|TRBJ2-3|-|TRBV24-1
TGTGCCACCAGTGCGGTGGCTAGCGGGGGGAGTACGGATACGCAGTATTTT
CATSAVASGGSTDTQYF
>TRBD1|TRBJ1-1|-|TRBV5-8
TGTGCCAGCAGCTCCGGGACAGGCTTCGCTGAAGCTTTCTTT
CASSSGTGFAEAFF
>-|TRBJ1-2|-|TRBV24-1
TGTGCCACCCAGGCTTCCCGCCCGGGGTTCTATGGCTACACCTTC
CATQASRPGFYGYTF
>-|TRBJ1-1|-|TRBV7-2
TGTGCCAGCAGCTTAGTGGCGACACTGAACACTGAAGCTTTCTTT
CASSLVATLNTEAFF
>TRBD1|TRBJ2-6|-|TRBV18
TGTGCCAGCTCATCAGGACAGGCTGGGGCCAACGTCCTGACTTTC
CASSSGQAGANVLTF
>-|TRBJ1-3|-|TRBV11-2
TGTGCCAGCAGCTTAGGCAGGGGCTCTGGAAACACCATATATTTT
CASSLGRGSGNTIYF
>-|TRBJ1-4|-|TRBV6-5
TGTGCCAGCAGTTCAGTATTCGGAGGGGAAAAACTGTTTTTT
CASSSVFGGEKLFF
>TRBD1|TRBJ2-7|-|TRBV2
TGTGCCAGTGTGCCCGGGACAGCCTACGAGCAGTACTTC
CASVPGTAYEQYF
>-|TRBJ2-7|-|TRBV15
TGTGCCACCAGCAGTCGCTTCGGGACTGAGGCTGGGGAGCAGTACTTC
CATSSRFGTEAGEQYF
>TRBD1|TRBJ1-3|-|TRBV2
TGTGCCAGCAGTGAGGCCAGGGGGTCTGGAAACACCATATATTTT
CASSEARGSGNTIYF
>TRBD2|TRBJ2-1|-|TRBV5-1
TGCGCCAGCAGCTTGCGCGGGGGGGCCGAAGATGAGCAGTTCTTC
CASSLRGGAEDEQFF
>TRBD2|TRBJ2-3|-|TRBV24-1
TGTGCCACCAGTGATTCTCAGCGGGGGGCGCGCACAGATACGCAGTATTTT
CATSDSQRGARTDTQYF
>TRBD2|TRBJ2-1|-|TRBV19
TGTGCCAGTAGTATAAGTCGAGCGGGGGGACGGAATGAGCAGTTCTTC
CASSISRAGGRNEQFF
>-|TRBJ1-5|-|TRBV28
TGTGCCAGCAGACCCGTAGGGGCGCGAGGCAATCAGCCCCAGCATTTT
CASRPVGARGNQPQHF
>TRBD2|TRBJ2-7|once|TRBV6-5
TGTGCCAGCAGTTACTCGCGGATTAGCGGGGGCCACGAGCAGTACTTC
CASSYSRISGGHEQYF
>-|TRBJ1-2|-|TRBV6-1
TGTGCCAGCAGTGAAGCTGCACAGTTCTATGGCTACACCTTC
CASSEAAQFYGYTF
>TRBD1|TRBJ1-3|-|TRBV19
TGTGCCAGTCACCAGGGGGCTACTGGAAACACCATATATTTT
CASHQGATGNTIYF
>-|TRBJ2-2|once|TRBV11-3
TGTGCCAGCAGCTCCGGGACGGGGGAGACCGGGGAGCTGTTTTTT
CASSSGTGETGELFF
>TRBD2|TRBJ2-1|-|TRBV7-9
TGTGCCAGCAGCCCCCTTTTTTTTAGCGGGGTAGAAAATGAGCAGTTCTTC
CASSPLFFSGVENEQFF
>TRBD1|TRBJ1-2|-|TRBV6-5
TGTGCCAGCAGTTCTCTAACGACAGGGGGATATGGCTACACCTTC
CASSSLTTGGYGYTF